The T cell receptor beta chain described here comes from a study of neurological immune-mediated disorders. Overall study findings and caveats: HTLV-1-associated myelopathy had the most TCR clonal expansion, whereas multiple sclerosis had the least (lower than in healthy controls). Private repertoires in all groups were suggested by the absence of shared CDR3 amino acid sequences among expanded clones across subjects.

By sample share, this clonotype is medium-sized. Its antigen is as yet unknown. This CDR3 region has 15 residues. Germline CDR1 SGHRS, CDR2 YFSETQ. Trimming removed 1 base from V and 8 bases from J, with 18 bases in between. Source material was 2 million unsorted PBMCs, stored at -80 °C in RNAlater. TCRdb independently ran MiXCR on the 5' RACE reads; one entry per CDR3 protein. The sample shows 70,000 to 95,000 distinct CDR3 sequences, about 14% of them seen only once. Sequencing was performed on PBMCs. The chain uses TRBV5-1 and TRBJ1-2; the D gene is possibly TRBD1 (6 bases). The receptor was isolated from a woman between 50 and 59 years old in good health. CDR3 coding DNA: TGCGCCAGCAGCTTGCGATCGGACAGCCCAGAGGGCTACACCTTC. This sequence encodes CASSLRSDSPEGYTF.